This paragraph reports one TCR beta chain. Antigen: not known. This sample is drawn from a study of human T cells and chemical hapten exposure. Study context: Per-sample variation in TCR yield stemmed mainly from small pooled library volume differences.

Time point reported: patch test 1, 2 weeks after DPC sensitization. Treatment specified: therapeutic diphenylcyclopropenone sensitization with weekly scalp DPC. Study-wide points: Having alopecia, donors may respond immunologically unlike healthy people. The count of PT1 expanded TCRs correlated positively with patch test score.

Original data processing: Sample TCR counts, which ranged from roughly 20,000 to 690,600, had a median of approximately 96,000. Using its own MiXCR run on the RACE reads, TCRdb lists one record per CDR3 protein. TCRdb, not the authors, supplied the V and J calls. The data contain more than 90,000 distinct CDR3 sequences, about 11% of them seen just once; the ten biggest clones take up 2% to 2.5%. This receptor was taken from a man between 40 and 49 years old with alopecia areata. Some clones in this sample may be carry-over from other donors' samples. The specimen was whole blood, collected in connection with sensitization to the hapten diphenylcyclopropenone (DPC).

The CDR3, as DNA: TGTGCCAGCATCCTAGGGACTTTAAATTCACCCCTCCACTTT. As protein: CASILGTLNSPLHF. The chain joins TRBV6-1 to TRBJ1-6, with a tentative D call TRBD1 (5 bases). The CDR3 covers 14 residues. Trimming removed 7 bases at V and 7 bases at J, with 14 bases between. Germline CDR1 reads MNHNS; CDR2 reads SASEGT.